The clone carrying this T cell receptor beta chain was counted a few times. Its antigen is undetermined. These data are taken from a study of T cells in Graves' hyperthyroidism and ophthalmopathy. General study points: Most expanded thyroid clonotypes above 0.001 also appeared in blood.

The germline V and J ends were trimmed by 4 bases and 0 bases, with 8 bases remaining between them. In germline, CDR1 is ENHRY, CDR2 SYGVKD. This CDR3 region has 14 residues. Hyperthyroidism had been newly diagnosed in patients aged 18 to 65, and its duration was under 2 months. Exclusion criteria comprised uncontrolled infection, other autoimmune disease, pregnancy or lactation. Thyroid ultrasound, orbital computed tomography, clinical symptoms, and serum thyroxine and TRAb underpinned diagnoses. Amplified regions were TCR beta CDR3 sequences from RNA transcripts. An initial round of RT-PCR targeting the TCR CDR3 relied on the HTBI primer set. Each CDR3 protein is one row after TCRdb ran MiXCR on the multiplex PCR reads. The table has about 50,000 distinct CDR3 sequences, around 48% seen once.

The V gene is TRBV10-3, the J gene TRBJ2-3; possibly TRBD1 for D (6 bases). Material for sequencing was peripheral blood or thyroid tissue (not recorded which). The receptor comes from a woman between 45 and 65 years old with Graves' hyperthyroidism. DNA of the CDR3: TGTGCCATCAGTGCGCAGGGGAGCACAGATACGCAGTATTTT. It yields the protein CAISAQGSTDTQYF.